Described below is a single T cell receptor beta chain sequence and its context. Its antigen is unidentified. The sample comes from a study of CD8 T cells in ankylosing spondylitis. Study-level findings and limits: Disease-linked clones proved CD8+ and comparatively uncommon in peripheral blood. Disease-linked clones reportedly concentrated significantly in matched ankylosing spondylitis synovial fluid. Earlier authors reported some of these motif variants in reactive arthritis synovial fluid and blood.

Generation of TCR beta libraries employed quantitative 5'-RACE incorporating molecular barcodes. TCRdb passed the 5' RACE reads through MiXCR, listing each CDR3 protein once. The sample records around 300,000 distinct CDR3 sequences, about a fifth being singletons. Sequencing was carried out using blood, either unsorted or a sorted T cell fraction (not recorded which). The TCR originated in a female donor with ankylosing spondylitis or in good health (not recorded which).

The chain's CDR3 is CASRGVGGSSYNEQFF. CDR3 bases: TGTGCCAGCAGGGGGGTAGGCGGGTCCTCCTACAATGAGCAGTTCTTC. V is TRBV6-1 and J is TRBJ2-1; the D gene could be TRBD1 or TRBD2 (5 bases each). The CDR3 totals 16 residues. Germline CDR1 and CDR2: MNHNS and SASEGT. The V end was cut by 6 bases, the J end by 0 bases, with 15 bases between.